This entry describes one TCR beta chain. Its antigen is unknown. With 60 Vbeta and 13 Jbeta primers, the PCR was carried out. Assay used: immunoSEQ multiplex PCR; TCRdb lists only in-frame clones, some missing. Of around 130,000 clones detected, about 70% appear once; the ten largest clones hold less than 2.5%. This sample is part of a study of cytomegalovirus exposure and HLA in healthy donors. Whole-study findings and limits: Equally common other TCR beta chains were less clonally expanded than HLA-associated ones, a later analysis found. Among TCR beta chains, those listed as cytomegalovirus-associated numbered about 160.

V was clipped by 3 bases and J by 5 bases; unmatched bases: 3. Germline V CDR1 and CDR2: MNHNS, SASEGT. The CDR3 is 14 residues long. The receptor was isolated from a woman aged 40 to 50 in good health and CMV-seropositive. The rearrangement joins TRBV6-1 to TRBJ2-2; 7 positions agree with TRBD1. The specimen sequenced was PBMCs. The CDR3 DNA follows: TGTGCCAGCAGTGAGGTACAGGGGACCGGGGAGCTGTTTTTT. Translating gives CASSEVQGTGELFF.